One sample yielded the 4 T cell receptor beta chains listed below, sequenced in a study of blood T cell repertoires in COVID-19. The assay was immunoSEQ multiplex PCR, and TCRdb's table has in-frame clones only and misses some. The sample shows 250,000 or so clones, around 89% of them seen only once. Sample: peripheral blood. The receptors stem from a man aged 25-45 years with COVID-19, enrolled during active disease.

With respect to this clone: The junction differs from germline at one of its ends, possibly a read error. The V gene is TRBV5-5, the J gene TRBJ1-5; 8 bases align to TRBD1. Germline CDR1 SGHKS, CDR2 YYEKEE (reference sequence). The CDR3 contains 16 residues. The CDR3 DNA follows: TGTGCCAGCAGCTTGGTGGGGGCAGGGGGCAAACAGCCCCAGCATTTT. Encoded protein: CASSLVGAGGKQPQHF.

The chain carries TRBV24-1 and TRBJ2-1, with 12 nucleotides matching TRBD1. Germline V gives CDR1 KGHDR, CDR2 SFDVKD. The CDR3 sequence is 16 residues long. J lost 9 bases, V lost 2 bases, and 7 bases had no gene match. CDR3 residues: CATSDWDRGLVSEQFF. DNA for the CDR3: TGTGCCACCAGTGATTGGGACAGGGGGCTGGTTTCTGAGCAGTTCTTC.

The genes are TRBV27 and TRBJ1-6; TRBD1 matches 7 bases. The germline gives CDR1 MNHEY, CDR2 SMNVEV (reference sequence). CDR3 size: 16 residues. V lost 6 bases and J lost 0; bases outside the gene matches: 5. CDR3 DNA sequence: TGTGCCAGCAGGACAGGGATAAGCTCCTATAATTCACCCCTCCACTTT. It specifies CASRTGISSYNSPLHF.

V is TRBV19 and J is TRBJ1-5; 9 nucleotides align to TRBD1. The CDR3 spans 17 residues. CDR1 LNHDA and CDR2 SQIVND come from the germline V gene (reference sequence). Trimming at V came to 6 bases and at J to 2 bases, leaving 11 bases not matched to a gene. This CDR3 is CASRAGQGVIGNQPQHF. The CDR3 region has the DNA TGTGCCAGTAGGGCGGGACAGGGCGTGATTGGCAATCAGCCCCAGCATTTT.